This is a list of T cell receptor beta chains from one sample in a study of cytomegalovirus exposure and HLA in healthy donors. Assay used: immunoSEQ multiplex PCR; TCRdb lists only in-frame clones, some missing. The sample has approximately 110,000 clones. Sequencing was performed on PBMCs. The source of these receptors is a man aged 18 to 30 in good health and CMV-seronegative. The CDR3 runs from the conserved cysteine through the conserved F or W.

CDR3aa	j_gene	v_gene
CASSPPIGREETQYF	TRBJ2-5	TRBV5-1
CASSRLPNSVEYF	TRBJ2-7	TRBV6-6
CASSIGGEVDYGYTF	TRBJ1-2	TRBV19
CASSFGLAGSYEQYF	TRBJ2-7	TRBV28
CASSLGHGVGEQYF	TRBJ2-7	TRBV19
CASSPGLELFF	TRBJ1-4	TRBV11-2
CASSVDRDRGLVEVNTEAFF	TRBJ1-1	TRBV9
CASSAQTGLPRDEQYF	NA	TRBV7-9
CASSSGPGQVNTEAFF	TRBJ1-1	TRBV28
CASSRDFYEQYF	TRBJ2-7	TRBV5-6
CASSLGWEGSNGAFF	TRBJ1-1	TRBV7-9
CASSLKALAGDNEQFF	TRBJ2-1	TRBV5-1
CSVLGDRDSAYEQYF	TRBJ2-7	TRBV29-1
CASSFSGTSDLDYEQYF	TRBJ2-7	TRBV5-1
CASSLSAGGPNIQYF	TRBJ2-4	TRBV28
CARTLDRGRFYEQYF	TRBJ2-7	TRBV6-4
CASSILRGLDGYTF	TRBJ1-2	TRBV19
CASSLLNTEAFF	TRBJ1-1	TRBV5-5
CASSLGYRGWEGAQHF	TRBJ1-5	TRBV7-9
CASSLSAGGIDTEAFF	TRBJ1-1	TRBV27
CASITGRNTIYF	TRBJ1-3	TRBV6-6
CASSSDRASNQPQHF	TRBJ1-5	TRBV2
CASSVGQGKAFF	TRBJ1-1	TRBV9
CASWGRTAYGYTF	TRBJ1-2	TRBV28
CASSRSGARGGELFF	TRBJ2-2	TRBV28
CASSEWGQGLTEAFF	TRBJ1-1	TRBV6-1
CASSLEDRENEKLFF	TRBJ1-4	TRBV5-5
CASSLGSGRDLEQYF	TRBJ2-7	TRBV7-8
CASSEAAAEGSGNTIYF	TRBJ1-3	TRBV2
CASSLDRNTEAFF	TRBJ1-1	TRBV5-1
CANRGRGGGMGSPLHF	TRBJ1-6	TRBV25-1
CASRGLKTGGQPQHF	TRBJ1-5	TRBV2
CASSPAGGGGAYEQYF	TRBJ2-7	TRBV7-3
CASSILAGSYEQYF	TRBJ2-7	TRBV27
CASTVLAGGHNEQFF	TRBJ2-1	TRBV27
CASRSSGGGQETQYF	TRBJ2-5	TRBV2
CAWSPRGNQPQHF	TRBJ1-5	TRBV30
CASSLHGQGSDNEQFF	TRBJ2-1	TRBV19
CASSLDSLYTDTQYF	TRBJ2-3	TRBV11-2
CASSRQDNQPQHF	TRBJ1-5	TRBV18
CATRQDTPDTQYF	TRBJ2-3	TRBV27
CASSGLPSTIYF	TRBJ1-3	TRBV7-9
CASSPGSRLGEQFF	TRBJ2-1	TRBV5-1
CASSYSNSAPPGEQYF	TRBJ2-7	TRBV6-5
CASPTDNSGNTIYF	TRBJ1-3	TRBV7-9
CASTLGDRDYGYTF	TRBJ1-2	TRBV6-5
CASSLPGQGGTDTQYF	TRBJ2-3	TRBV5-4
CASSRGTGASGKLFF	TRBJ1-4	TRBV19
CASSATGNSAFYEQYF	TRBJ2-7	TRBV9
CASSGRGNEQFF	TRBJ2-1	TRBV2
CASSYKSAEPQHF	TRBJ1-5	TRBV7-2
CASRTTGGNSPLHF	TRBJ1-6	TRBV27